Following are 17 T cell receptor beta chains from one sample sequenced in a study of control samples from healthy donors and cancer patients. Here immunoSEQ multiplex PCR was the method, and the copy in TCRdb shows in-frame clones only, minus some. The sample yields fewer than 250,000 clones, roughly nine tenths seen once. The sequenced sample consisted of blood. All receptors derive from a man in his thirties or forties in good health.

The CDR3 region has the DNA TGTGCCAGCAGTTATCAGTCCCCCGGTGGAAAAGATACGCAGTATTTT. This sequence encodes CASSYQSPGGKDTQYF. The gene calls are TRBV6-2 or TRBV6-3 and TRBJ2-3; no definite D call. The V gene's germline CDR1 is MNHEY and CDR2 SVGEGT. This CDR3 comprises 16 residues. V was shortened by 3 bases and J by 5 bases, with 18 bases between the two germline ends.

This sequence joins TRBV24-1 and TRBJ1-5; no firm D call. V was clipped by 3 bases and J by 0 bases, with 8 bases between them. This CDR3 has 15 residues. Germline V gene data show CDR1 as KGHDR and CDR2 as SFDVKD. CDR3 sequence (DNA): TGTGCCACCAGTGATGGGCCCAGTAGCAATCAGCCCCAGCATTTT. Its protein is CATSDGPSSNQPQHF.

The chain joins TRBV6-6 to TRBJ1-2; TRBD1 matches 7 bases. The junction had 9 bases not matched to a gene; V was cut back by 6 bases and J by 2 bases. The germline V gene has CDR1 MNHNY and CDR2 SVGAGI (reference sequence). The CDR3 is 15 residues long. The CDR3 nucleotides are TGTGCCAGCAGGATAGAGGGGGCAATGAACTATGGCTACACCTTC. Its translation is CASRIEGAMNYGYTF.

The rearrangement joins TRBV19 to TRBJ1-6; 9 bases fit TRBD1. Germline-derived CDR1 and CDR2 are LNHDA and SQIVND (reference sequence). This CDR3 comprises 17 residues. V shed 6 bases and J 0 bases; nucleotides not matched to a gene: 6. CDR3 sequence: CASRTGTGSSYNSPLHF. As DNA, the CDR3 is TGTGCCAGTAGAACCGGGACAGGGAGCTCCTATAATTCACCCCTCCACTTT.

In its sample, this clone was seen once. The chain couples TRBV18 to TRBJ2-4; weak D call: TRBD1 (6 bases). CDR1 is KGHSH, CDR2 LQKENI, per germline. V was shortened by 3 bases and J by 3 bases, with 18 bases between the two germline ends. The CDR3 length is 17 residues. The CDR3 nucleotides are TGTGCCAGCTCACCGACCGCGACAGGACTTGACAAAAACATTCAGTACTTC. Encoded protein: CASSPTATGLDKNIQYF.

The chain is built from TRBV5-6 and TRBJ1-6; a weak D match, TRBD1 (5 bases). Germline lookup yields CDR1 SGHDT and CDR2 YYEEEE. The CDR3 length is 14 residues. The ends were cut back, 4 bases at V and 8 bases at J, with 13 bases in the middle. CDR3 sequence: CASSEDSTYSPLHF. The CDR3 bases are TGTGCCAGCAGCGAAGACAGTACTTATTCACCCCTCCACTTT.

The chain employs TRBV10-2 and TRBJ1-5; no reliable D call. Germline V gives CDR1 WSHSY, CDR2 SAAADI. Deletions cut 10 bases from V and 7 bases from J, with 17 bases between. The CDR3 covers 13 residues. CDR3 amino acids: CATSILDDQPQHF. CDR3 DNA: TGCGCCACCAGCATACTGGATGACCAGCCCCAGCATTTT.

The gene calls are TRBV6-6 and TRBJ1-2, with D possibly TRBD1 on 5 matching bases. The ends were cut back, 7 bases at V and 4 bases at J, with 10 bases in the middle. The CDR3 length is 12 residues. Germline CDR1 and CDR2: MNHNY and SVGAGI (reference sequence). CDR3 DNA: TGTGCCAGCACCCGAGACAGCTATGGCTACACCTTC. The encoded protein is CASTRDSYGYTF.

The chain employs TRBV10-2 and TRBJ1-2, with TRBD1 matching 7 bases. From germline, CDR1 is WSHSY and CDR2 SAAADI. V lost 2 bases to trimming and J lost 6 bases; unmatched junction nucleotides: 12. The length of the CDR3 is 16 residues. The CDR3 bases are TGCGCCAGCAGTGAGACCGGGACAGCCTACAAGGATGGCTACACCTTC. It encodes CASSETGTAYKDGYTF.

This clone was detected a few times. This chain joins TRBV24-1 and TRBJ2-3, with D maybe TRBD2 (5 bases). This CDR3 is built from 14 residues. Trimming removed 4 bases from V and 4 bases from J, with 11 bases in between. The germline gives CDR1 KGHDR, CDR2 SFDVKD. The CDR3 coding sequence is TGTGCCACCAGTGACGGGGTAGGGCCAGATACGCAGTATTTT. Amino acids: CATSDGVGPDTQYF.

About this clone: The junction departs from the called germline gene at one end, perhaps through a read error. The chain links TRBV2 to TRBJ2-5; either TRBD1 or TRBD2 may fit D (6 bases each). Per the germline V gene, CDR1 is SNHLY and CDR2 is FYNNEI. CDR3 length equals 16 residues. The CDR3 loop reads CASSGVKGGGGEAQYF. As DNA, the CDR3 is TGTGCCAGCAGTGGAGTTAAAGGGGGAGGCGGAGAGGCCCAGTACTTC.

The chain has TRBV27 and TRBJ2-7; D may be TRBD1 (6 bases). The V end lost 8 bases, the J end lost 4 bases, and 18 bases lay between the germline ends. Per the germline V gene, CDR1 is MNHEY and CDR2 is SMNVEV (reference sequence). The length of the CDR3 is 14 residues. This CDR3 is CASSDRPLTYEQYF. The CDR3 nucleotides are TGTGCCAGCTCGGACAGACCTTTAACATACGAGCAGTACTTC.

The V call is TRBV6-4, the J call TRBJ2-5; 12 positions match TRBD1. The CDR3 is 15 residues long. The germline V gene has CDR1 MRHNA and CDR2 SNTAGT. The V segment lost 3 bases and the J segment 5 bases; nucleotides outside the gene matches: 4. For the CDR3, the DNA is TGTGCCAGCAGTGAGGGACAGGGGGCAGGGGAGACCCAGTACTTC. This encodes CASSEGQGAGETQYF.

This clone has more than one count but fewer than ten. V is TRBV3-1 (or the pseudogene TRBV3-2) and J is TRBJ1-6, with D perhaps TRBD1 (5 bases). The CDR3 totals 11 residues. CDR1 LGHDT and CDR2 YNNKEL come from the germline V gene (reference sequence). V gave up 5 bases and J gave up 10 bases, with 6 bases separating them. CDR3 nucleotide sequence: TGTGCCAGCAGCAGGGGCTCACCCCTCCACTTT. Translated, it gives CASSRGSPLHF.

The chain combines TRBV6-5 with TRBJ1-5; no reliable D call. CDR1 and CDR2 from the germline V gene are MNHEY and SVGAGI. The CDR3 is 14 residues long. V lost 4 bases to trimming and J lost 3 bases, with 10 bases between them. CDR3 sequence reads: CASSFGGLNQPQHF. The CDR3 nucleotides are TGTGCCAGCAGTTTTGGAGGGCTCAATCAGCCCCAGCATTTT.

The J gene is TRBJ1-6, the V gene TRBV3-1 (or the pseudogene TRBV3-2); weak D call: TRBD1 (5 bases). The CDR3 sequence is 15 residues long. CDR1 and CDR2 (germline): LGHDT, YNNKEL (reference sequence). V dropped 2 bases and J dropped 7 bases, with 12 bases sitting between them. The CDR3 bases are TGTGCCAGCAGCCAATCCCAGGGTTTCAATTCACCCCTCCACTTT. This translates into CASSQSQGFNSPLHF.

The rearrangement links TRBV6-5 to TRBJ1-5; D call uncertain. The length of the CDR3 is 16 residues. Germline V gene data show CDR1 as MNHEY and CDR2 as SVGAGI. The V end lost 4 bases, the J end lost 5 bases, and 18 bases lay between the germline ends. CDR3 sequence (DNA): TGTGCCAGCAGTTCAATCCCGGGCAGACCCTATCAGCCCCAGCATTTT. This sequence encodes CASSSIPGRPYQPQHF.